A selection of T cell receptor beta chains follows, all from one sample in a study of T cells in Graves' hyperthyroidism and ophthalmopathy. TCRdb redid the calling of the multiplex PCR reads with MiXCR, one entry per CDR3 protein. This repertoire shows roughly 570,000 distinct CDR3 sequences, roughly 14% found once; its top ten account for under 8%. Sequences were obtained from blood. These receptors were taken from a woman aged 25 to 39 with Graves' hyperthyroidism. CDR3s include the opening cysteine and the closing phenylalanine or tryptophan. The order of the fields is J gene, D gene, clone size, V gene, CDR3 protein, CDR3 DNA. A D gene is named only where the DNA matches it firmly. Some rows mark clone size as missing; the rest say once, few, many or name a class of expanded clone.

TRBJ1-2 NA NA TRBV24-1 CATSAGVDTNGYTF TGTGCCACCAGCGCTGGTGTGGACACTAATGGCTACACCTTC
TRBJ2-7 TRBD2 few TRBV6-5 CASSYVGTSGRSSYEQYF TGTGCCAGCAGTTACGTGGGGACTAGCGGGAGATCATCCTACGAGCAGTACTTC
TRBJ2-6 NA NA TRBV7-2 CASSLGALSGANVLTF TGTGCCAGCAGCTTAGGTGCCCTCTCTGGGGCCAACGTCCTGACTTTC
TRBJ1-2 NA many TRBV20-1 CSATLYPPNNYGYTF TGCAGTGCGACTCTCTATCCACCTAATAACTATGGCTACACCTTC
TRBJ1-1 NA many TRBV20-1 CSASPIRVLTEAFF TGCAGTGCTAGCCCTATCAGGGTGTTAACTGAAGCTTTCTTT
TRBJ1-6 NA few TRBV11-2 CASSLGVGAKSPLHF TGTGCCAGCAGCTTAGGAGTGGGGGCGAAGTCACCCCTCCACTTT
TRBJ2-3 TRBD2 NA TRBV15 CATSRKLAGAPDTQYF TGTGCCACCAGCAGAAAACTAGCGGGAGCCCCAGATACGCAGTATTTT
TRBJ2-5 TRBD1 few TRBV5-1 CASSMGQGWRETQYF TGCGCCAGCAGCATGGGACAGGGGTGGCGTGAGACCCAGTACTTC
TRBJ2-7 NA NA TRBV10-2 CASSGTQGYEQYF TGCGCCAGCAGCGGGACACAAGGCTACGAGCAGTACTTC
TRBJ1-1 TRBD1 many TRBV24-1 CATADRGKNTEAFF TGTGCCACTGCCGACAGGGGCAAGAACACTGAAGCTTTCTTT
TRBJ1-1 NA NA TRBV9 CASSPQGGRNTEAFF TGTGCCAGCAGCCCCCAGGGTGGGAGGAACACTGAAGCTTTCTTT
TRBJ1-1 NA NA TRBV14 CASSRTAGRNTEAFF TGTGCCAGCAGCCGCACAGCGGGCCGGAACACTGAAGCTTTCTTT
TRBJ2-7 NA many TRBV7-2 CASSLVKGSYEQYF TGTGCCAGCAGCTTAGTTAAGGGGTCCTACGAGCAGTACTTC
TRBJ2-1 NA many TRBV28 CATKGEGVSSYNEQFF TGTGCCACCAAGGGGGAGGGCGTGAGCTCCTACAATGAGCAGTTCTTC
TRBJ2-7 NA few TRBV7-9 CASSLLESYEQYF TGTGCCAGCAGCTTATTAGAATCCTACGAGCAGTACTTC
TRBJ2-3 NA few TRBV29-1 CSAQPDNTDTQYF TGCAGCGCCCAGCCGGACAACACAGATACGCAGTATTTT
TRBJ1-4 NA many TRBV3-1 CASSPLETATNEKLFF TGTGCCAGCAGCCCGCTTGAGACTGCAACTAATGAAAAACTGTTTTTT
TRBJ2-7 TRBD2 few TRBV9 CASSMGAGLTYEQYF TGTGCCAGCAGCATGGGAGCGGGGTTAACCTACGAGCAGTACTTC
TRBJ1-4 NA NA TRBV9 CASSGGVGGHEKLFF TGTGCCAGCAGCGGAGGAGTGGGGGGGCATGAAAAACTGTTTTTT
TRBJ1-1 NA NA TRBV4-1 CASSHPRAGSGGEAFF TGCGCCAGCAGCCACCCACGGGCAGGAAGCGGGGGAGAAGCTTTCTTT
TRBJ2-7 NA NA TRBV6-2/TRBV6-3 CASSTGRGMYNEQYF TGTGCCAGCAGTACAGGCAGAGGGATGTACAATGAGCAGTACTTC
TRBJ1-5 NA NA TRBV4-3 CASSQDTGLDQPQHF TGCGCCAGCAGCCAAGATACAGGGCTTGATCAGCCCCAGCATTTT
TRBJ1-5 TRBD1 many TRBV15 CATSRVSQGAPYYSNQPQHF TGTGCCACCAGCAGAGTGTCACAGGGGGCACCCTATTATAGCAATCAGCCCCAGCATTTT
TRBJ1-6 NA few TRBV18 CASSQRRGAEGSPLHF TGTGCCAGCTCACAGCGCCGCGGGGCGGAGGGATCACCCCTCCACTTT
TRBJ2-5 TRBD2 many TRBV12-3/TRBV12-4 CASSTWTSGRVIQETQYF TGTGCCAGCAGTACCTGGACTAGCGGGAGGGTAATCCAAGAGACCCAGTACTTC
TRBJ1-5 NA NA TRBV30 CAWSFGVQEPQHF TGTGCCTGGAGTTTTGGGGTACAGGAGCCCCAGCATTTT
TRBJ2-3 TRBD2 many TRBV20-1 CSASRLAGAGSADTQYF TGCAGTGCTTCCCGACTAGCGGGAGCAGGTTCCGCAGATACGCAGTATTTT
TRBJ1-6 TRBD1 NA TRBV11-3 CASSRPGQGNSPLHF TGTGCCAGTAGTCGACCGGGACAGGGCAATTCACCCCTCCACTTT
TRBJ2-1 NA few TRBV27 CASSLGLAHAYNEQFF TGTGCCAGCAGTTTAGGGCTAGCGCATGCCTACAATGAGCAGTTCTTC
TRBJ1-1 NA few TRBV9 CASSPGYSSEAFF TGTGCCAGCAGCCCCGGATACTCTTCTGAAGCTTTCTTT
TRBJ1-3 NA many TRBV12-3/TRBV12-4 CASSLGRLASGNTIYF TGTGCCAGCAGTTTAGGCCGTTTGGCCTCTGGAAACACCATATATTTT
TRBJ1-1 NA many TRBV29-1 CSARWEGFTEAFF TGCAGCGCCCGGTGGGAGGGGTTCACTGAAGCTTTCTTT
TRBJ2-5 TRBD2 NA TRBV7-8 CASSQAPRGLASREGETQYF TGTGCCAGCAGTCAAGCCCCCCGAGGACTAGCGTCGAGGGAGGGGGAGACCCAGTACTTC
TRBJ2-4 NA many TRBV12-3/TRBV12-4 CASSFGLAVNIQYF TGTGCCAGCAGTTTTGGGCTAGCCGTTAACATTCAGTACTTC
TRBJ1-2 NA NA TRBV6-2/TRBV6-3 CASSYSSGAGYGYTF TGTGCCAGCAGTTACTCGTCGGGGGCAGGGTATGGCTACACCTTC
TRBJ1-2 NA NA TRBV20-1 CSASLHRYGYTF TGCAGTGCTTCGTTACACCGCTATGGCTACACCTTC
TRBJ1-2 TRBD1 few TRBV6-1 CASRPTTGVAANYGYTF TGTGCCAGCAGGCCGACTACAGGGGTCGCAGCTAACTATGGCTACACCTTC